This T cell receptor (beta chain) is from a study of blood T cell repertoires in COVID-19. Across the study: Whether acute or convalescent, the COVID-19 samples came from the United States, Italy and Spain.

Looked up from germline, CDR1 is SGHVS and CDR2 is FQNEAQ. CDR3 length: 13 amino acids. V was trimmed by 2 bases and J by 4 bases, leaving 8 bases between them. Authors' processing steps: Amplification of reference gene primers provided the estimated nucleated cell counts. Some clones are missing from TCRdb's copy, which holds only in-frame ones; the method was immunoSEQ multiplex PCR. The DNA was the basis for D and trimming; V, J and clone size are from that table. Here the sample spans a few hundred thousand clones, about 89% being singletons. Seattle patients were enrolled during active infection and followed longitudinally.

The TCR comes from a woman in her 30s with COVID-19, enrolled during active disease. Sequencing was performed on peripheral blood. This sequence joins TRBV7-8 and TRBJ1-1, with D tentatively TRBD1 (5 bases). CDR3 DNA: TGTGCCAGCAGCTTATCGGACATCACTGAAGCTTTCTTT. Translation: CASSLSDITEAFF.